Below, 24 T cell receptor beta chains from the same sample are listed, as sequenced in a study of regulatory T cells in long-lasting Graves disease. Construction of the TCR beta libraries employed iRepertoire HTBI primers in conjunction with Arm-PCR of CDR3 regions. TCRdb passed the multiplex PCR reads through MiXCR, listing each CDR3 protein once. This table holds roughly 490,000 distinct CDR3 sequences, about 20% found once. Specified time point: persistent/refractory GD, antithyroid drugs over 5 years with positive TRAb. The TCR library was prepared using RNA isolated from PBMCs. The sample consisted of peripheral blood mononuclear cells (PBMCs), taken when the disease was refractory, from a patient treated with antithyroid drugs. Source of these receptors: a female donor with Graves disease.

This clonotype has a count of ten or more. The gene calls are TRBV6-2 or TRBV6-3 and TRBJ2-5; D uncertain. This CDR3 has 16 residues. Per germline, CDR1 MNHEY and CDR2 SVGEGT. V was shortened by 3 bases and J by 0 bases, with 14 bases between the two germline ends. The CDR3 protein is CASSYGSLGYQETQYF. For the CDR3, the DNA is TGTGCCAGCAGTTATGGTAGTCTTGGGTACCAAGAGACCCAGTACTTC.

The V call is TRBV5-4, the J call TRBJ1-4; D gene unclear. The germline CDR1 and CDR2 sequences are SGHNT and YYREEE (reference sequence). This CDR3 contains 16 residues. V was shortened by 4 bases and J by 1 base, with 14 bases between the two germline ends. Here the CDR3 DNA reads TGTGCCAGCAGCGCCGACCCTCGGGGAACTAATGAAAAACTGTTTTTT. Translation: CASSADPRGTNEKLFF. The entire variable domain, with the rest obtained from reference TRBV5-4 and TRBJ1-4, is as follows: ETGVTQSPTHLIKTRGQQVTLRCSSQSGHNTVSWYQQALGQGPQFIFQYYREEENGRGNFPPRFSGLQFPNYSSELNVNALELDDSALYLCASSADPRGTNEKLFFGSGTQLSVL.

This clonotype appeared a few times. This may arise from a read error, as a much more abundant clone is one base away. The CDR3 ends on some other residue instead of the conserved phenylalanine or tryptophan, so this is likely a read error. The J gene is TRBJ1-2, the V gene TRBV28; D is ambiguous. CDR1 is MDHEN and CDR2 is SYDVKM in the germline V gene. V lost 6 bases and J 4 bases, leaving 12 bases between the germline ends. The CDR3 has 13 amino acids. Here the CDR3 reads CASRIYGAYGYTL. In DNA, the CDR3 is TGTGCCAGCAGGATCTACGGTGCCTATGGCTACACCCTC.

This clonotype has a count of ten or more. The chain joins TRBV28 to TRBJ2-7; no firm D call. Trimming cost V 2 bases and J 5 bases, with 7 bases left between them. Germline-derived CDR1 and CDR2 are MDHEN and SYDVKM. The CDR3 spans 12 residues. The CDR3 here is CASSLLPHEQYF. CDR3 coding DNA: TGTGCCAGCAGTTTACTCCCCCACGAGCAGTACTTC.

V gene TRBV19 combines with J gene TRBJ2-6; D uncertain. V gave up 0 bases and J gave up 1 base, with 10 bases separating them. The CDR3 runs to 17 residues. CDR1 LNHDA and CDR2 SQIVND come from the germline V gene (reference sequence). CDR3 sequence reads: CASSIDPVPSGANVLTF. The CDR3 bases are TGTGCCAGTAGTATAGATCCCGTCCCTTCTGGGGCCAACGTCCTGACTTTC.

This clonotype was seen many times. The chain is built from TRBV12-3 or TRBV12-4 and TRBJ1-4, with D perhaps TRBD1 (5 bases). This CDR3 has 19 amino acids. V lost 2 bases and J 0 bases, leaving 19 bases between the germline ends. CDR3 coding DNA: TGTGCCAGCAGTTTAATGTGGGACCCCGCGGCGACAACTAATGAAAAACTGTTTTTT. Residues: CASSLMWDPAATTNEKLFF.

A few counts support this clonotype. The V call is TRBV12-3 or TRBV12-4, the J call TRBJ1-5; D may be TRBD1 (6 bases). There are 13 residues in the CDR3. Trimming removed 6 bases at V and 7 bases at J, with 13 bases between. The DNA for the CDR3 is TGTGCCAGCAGGTACAGGGATGGGCAGCCCCAGCATTTT. Amino acid sequence: CASRYRDGQPQHF.

This rearrangement joins TRBV9 to TRBJ2-2; D may be TRBD2 (5 bases). The CDR3 consists of 17 residues. CDR1 and CDR2 from the germline V gene are SGDLS and YYNGEE. V gave up 6 bases and J gave up 0 bases, with 18 bases separating them. The CDR3 loop is CASNPRETTANTGELFF. Here the CDR3 DNA reads TGTGCCAGCAACCCAAGGGAGACAACCGCGAACACCGGGGAGCTGTTTTTT.

This clonotype has only a few counts. Mismatch with germline at one junction end may stem from a read error. In DNA form, the CDR3 reads TGTGCCAGCAGTTTCGGTAGTCAAGGCTACAAGCAGTACTTC. Its translation is CASSFGSQGYKQYF. This chain joins TRBV12-3 or TRBV12-4 and TRBJ2-7, with unresolved D. There are 14 residues in the CDR3.

Details on this clonotype: At one end, the junction sequence differs from germline, possibly due to a read error. This chain joins TRBV12-3 or TRBV12-4 and TRBJ2-2; 7 bases agree with TRBD2. The CDR3 sequence is 13 residues long. The DNA for the CDR3 is TGTGCCAGCAGTTTCGAGGGGAGCGGGGAGCTGTGTTTT. Protein product: CASSFEGSGELCF.

The chain has TRBV18 and TRBJ2-1, with D perhaps TRBD2 (6 bases). The germline CDR1 and CDR2 sequences are KGHSH and LQKENI. Trimming stripped 3 bases from V and 9 bases from J, with 15 bases between. The CDR3 covers 14 residues. CDR3 loop: CASSPVGREFEQFF. As DNA, the CDR3 is TGTGCCAGCTCACCGGTGGGGCGGGAATTTGAGCAGTTCTTC.

There are many counts of this clonotype. The V and J genes are TRBV2 and TRBJ1-4, with D hard to call. V gave up 3 bases and J gave up 13 bases, with 18 bases separating them. The CDR3 length is 14 residues. Germline lookup yields CDR1 SNHLY and CDR2 FYNNEI. This CDR3 reads CASSEGGVLKRLFF. The DNA of the CDR3 is TGTGCCAGCAGTGAGGGCGGGGTATTGAAGCGACTGTTTTTT.

This chain joins TRBV20-1 and TRBJ2-2, with D possibly matching TRBD2 (6 bases). V was cut by 3 bases and J by 5 bases, with 7 bases left in between. Germline CDR1 is DFQATT and CDR2 is SNEGSKA (reference sequence). The CDR3 runs to 12 residues. The CDR3 spells CSASAGTGELFF. CDR3 in DNA: TGCAGTGCTAGTGCGGGAACCGGGGAGCTGTTTTTT.

This sequence joins TRBV30 and TRBJ1-1, with TRBD1 matching over 7 bases. The V gene end was trimmed by 5 bases and the J gene end by 2 bases; junction bases not matched to a gene: 8. The CDR3 length is 14 residues. Per germline, CDR1 GTSNPN and CDR2 SVGIG (reference sequence). The CDR3 here is CAWATGRSNTEAFF. For the CDR3, the DNA is TGTGCCTGGGCGACAGGGCGTTCCAACACTGAAGCTTTCTTT.

In its sample, this clonotype was seen many times. V usage is TRBV6-1 and J usage is TRBJ1-5, with 8 nucleotides matching TRBD1. The CDR3 runs to 15 residues. With V trimmed by 6 bases and J by 9 bases, 13 bases remained unmatched. From germline, CDR1 is MNHNS and CDR2 SASEGT. In DNA, the CDR3 is TGTGCCAGCAGCCGAGGACAGGGCAGCAGGTCGCCCCAGCATTTT. Translated: CASSRGQGSRSPQHF.

Concerning this clonotype itself: The junction and the germline gene differ at one end; a read error may be behind it. The genes are TRBV7-2 and TRBJ2-5, with D possibly called TRBD1 or TRBD2 (5 bases each). The CDR3 spans 14 residues. In germline, CDR1 is SGHTA, CDR2 FQGNSA. CDR3 region: CASSLGRTRETQYF. Written as DNA, the CDR3 is TGCGCCAGCAGCTTGGGACGGACTCGAGAGACCCAGTACTTC.

The chain combines TRBV11-2 with TRBJ2-5; 11 nucleotides align to TRBD2. Per the germline V gene, CDR1 is SGHAT and CDR2 is FQNNGV. The CDR3 length is 15 residues. Trimming at V came to 7 bases and at J to 4 bases, leaving 8 bases not matched to a gene. The CDR3 spells CASKRLAGRGETQYF. DNA for the CDR3: TGTGCCAGCAAAAGACTAGCGGGGCGAGGAGAGACCCAGTACTTC.

This clonotype appeared many times. The V gene is TRBV7-9, the J gene TRBJ2-5; D is ambiguous. The length of the CDR3 is 13 residues. Germline V gene sequence: CDR1 SEHNR, CDR2 FQNEAQ (reference sequence). Trimming cost V 3 bases and J 5 bases, with 10 bases left between them. In nucleotides, the CDR3 is TGTGCCAGCAGCTTCCCGGGCTTGGAGACCCAGTACTTC. It translates to CASSFPGLETQYF.

V and J are TRBV30 and TRBJ1-5; 7 nucleotides agree with TRBD1. Germline V CDR1 and CDR2: GTSNPN, SVGIG (reference sequence). The trim removed 7 bases at V and 1 base at J, leaving 4 bases unmatched. The CDR3 extends over 13 amino acids. Written as DNA, the CDR3 is TGTGCCTTTACGGACAGGAGCAATCAGCCCCAGCATTTT. Its protein is CAFTDRSNQPQHF.

This clonotype was observed many times. The rearrangement links TRBV12-3 or TRBV12-4 to TRBJ2-5; 7 bases are a match to TRBD1. Trimming took 6 bases from V and 4 from J; bases not matched to a gene: 5. The CDR3 spans 13 residues. In DNA form, the CDR3 reads TGTGCCAGCAGCTACGGACAGGTAGAGACCCAGTACTTC. Translating it yields CASSYGQVETQYF.

Points on this clonotype: A much bigger clone sits one base away, suggesting this may be a read error. The chain is built from TRBV28 and TRBJ2-2; TRBD2 is a possible D gene (5 bases). The germline CDR1 and CDR2 sequences are MDHEN and SYDVKM. CDR3 length equals 15 residues. CDR3 bases: TGTGCCAGCAGTTTGATAGGCAGAAACACCGGGGAGCGGTTTTTT. As protein: CASSLIGRNTGERFF.

The table lists this clonotype with many counts. This rearrangement joins TRBV7-2 to TRBJ2-2; no firm D call. The CDR3 has 17 amino acids. CDR1 and CDR2 (germline): SGHTA, FQGNSA. Between the trimmed V and J ends, which lost 5 bases and 0 bases, there was a span of 16 bases. CDR3 DNA sequence: TGTGCCAGCAGCCCCCCCCGGGCCACCACGAACACCGGGGAGCTGTTTTTT. Residues: CASSPPRATTNTGELFF.

This chain joins TRBV7-3 and TRBJ2-7; D remains unclear. V lost 5 bases and J 7 bases, leaving 21 bases between the germline ends. Germline CDR1 reads SGHTA; CDR2 reads FQGTGA. The CDR3 runs to 15 residues. The CDR3 DNA reads as TGTGCCAGCAGCCCCTCTCCGGGTCCTTCGATGGAGCAGTACTTC. Translation gives CASSPSPGPSMEQYF.

There are many counts of this clonotype. The V call is TRBV13, the J call TRBJ1-1; the D gene is possibly TRBD1 (6 bases). This CDR3 contains 15 residues. The germline gives CDR1 PRHDT, CDR2 FYEKMQ (reference sequence). Deletions cut 5 bases from V and 5 bases from J, with 18 bases between. CDR3: CASSDLQGLGTEAFF. The CDR3 region has the DNA TGTGCCAGCAGCGACCTACAGGGACTAGGTACTGAAGCTTTCTTT.